This is a list of T cell receptor beta chains from one sample in a study of graft-versus-host responses after intestinal transplantation. Profiling relied on immunoSEQ multiplex PCR, and the TCRdb table lists in-frame clones only, not all of them. The sample yields tens of thousands of clones, just over 90% seen once. Antigens of these TCRs are unknown. The source material was unstimulated CD8+ T cells sorted from spleen or lymph node cells, sampled before intestinal transplant. These receptors were obtained from a human donor who received an intestinal transplant. Each CDR3 is given without its conserved first and last residue. D genes are given only for firm matches.

d_gene	v_gene	j_gene	CDR3aa
.	TRBV6-5	TRBJ2-1	ASSYLGETYNEQF
.	TRBV6-1	TRBJ1-2	ASSSGQGRRYGYT
TRBD1	TRBV27	TRBJ2-2	ASSLGTGPGELF
TRBD2	TRBV6-5	TRBJ2-5	ASSYSSGGGETQY
.	TRBV7-9	TRBJ2-2	ASSYLEGTGELF
.	TRBV7-6	TRBJ1-2	ARGQLPYGYT
TRBD2	TRBV2	TRBJ2-5	ASDQGLAEETQY
TRBD1	TRBV28	TRBJ2-7	ASYSGGSYEQY
.	TRBV29-1	TRBJ2-7	SVGTMSSYEQY
TRBD2	TRBV27	TRBJ2-7	ASSSAGVSYEQY
TRBD1	TRBV6-5	TRBJ2-7	ASSFRDSVSYEQY
TRBD2	TRBV9	TRBJ2-5	ASSPGTSGLQETQY
TRBD2	TRBV2	TRBJ2-1	ASRGTSGTSYNEQF
TRBD1	TRBV10-1	TRBJ2-7	ASSGQGRFYEQY
TRBD1	TRBV23-1	TRBJ2-5	ASRRQGKKETQY
.	TRBV29-1	TRBJ1-2	SVESPSPGHPNYGYT
.	TRBV4-1	TRBJ1-1	ASSPSVAGTEAF
.	TRBV7-6	TRBJ1-2	ASSPHPGNTNYGYT
TRBD1	TRBV2	TRBJ1-2	ASIAGTGVGYT
.	TRBV9	TRBJ1-6	ASSVYSGITYNSPLH